A single sample is the source of the 23 T cell receptor beta chains below, sequenced in a study of T cells after posttransplantation cyclophosphamide (dated by TCRdb to 2016 to 2018). This specimen's treatment or condition label, per the study, means: high-dose cyclophosphamide on days +3 and +4 as single-agent GVHD prophylaxis. Busulfan and fludarabine conditioning, a related or unrelated marrow graft, and cyclophosphamide on days +3 and +4 were given to PTCy patients. Library preparation was by the immunoSEQ multiplex PCR assay. TCRdb retrieved this table from immuneACCESS and kept in-frame rearrangements only. Not all clones are present; in checked studies, unresolved V genes account for under half, and no reason is known for the remainder. The table for this sample lists tens of thousands of clones, none of them counted only once. 1.5% to 2% of the sample is held by the ten biggest clonotypes.

The sequences come from PBMCs, collected after allogeneic stem cell transplant with posttransplant cyclophosphamide. These receptor sequences come from a young adult male patient who received an allogeneic stem cell transplant from a related donor, was CMV-positive, and had no GVHD. Following transplantation, T cells from the graft donor may be among those present.

This clone was detected many times. V is TRBV9 and J is TRBJ2-1; D gene uncertain. This CDR3 is built from 12 residues. The ends were cut back, 2 bases at V and 9 bases at J, with 9 bases in the middle. CDR1 SGDLS and CDR2 YYNGEE come from the germline V gene. The CDR3 loop reads CASSVTEFEQFF. CDR3 nucleotide sequence: TGTGCCAGCAGCGTCACCGAGTTTGAGCAGTTCTTC. Drawing the rest from reference TRBV9 and TRBJ2-1, the complete variable domain is DSGVTQTPKHLITATGQRVTLRCSPRSGDLSVYWYQQSLDQGLQFLIQYYNGEERAKGNILERFSAQQFPDLHSELNLSSLELGDSALYFCASSVTEFEQFFGPGTRLTVL.

This clone has at least ten counts. This rearrangement joins TRBV29-1 to TRBJ2-7, with 10 positions matching TRBD2. Germline CDR1 SQVTM, CDR2 ANQGSEA. Unmatched junction bases numbered 11, after V lost 6 bases and J lost 3 bases. CDR3 length equals 15 residues. The CDR3 nucleotides are TGCAGCGTAGAACAACCGGGACTAGCGCACTACGAGCAGTACTTC. Protein product: CSVEQPGLAHYEQYF.

This clone occurred many times. CDR3 in DNA: TGTGCCAGCAGTTTATCGGTCACAGGGGGCAGTCAGCCCCAGCATTTT. This translates into CASSLSVTGGSQPQHF. This rearrangement joins TRBV27 to TRBJ1-5; 9 bases fit TRBD1. Germline V CDR1 and CDR2: MNHEY, SMNVEV (reference sequence). Germline trimming cut 0 bases from V and 6 bases from J; bases unmatched to any gene: 6. The CDR3 totals 16 residues.

This clone was counted at least ten times. The chain couples TRBV28 to TRBJ1-2, with D possibly TRBD1 on 6 matching bases. V lost 3 bases and J 8 bases, leaving 13 bases between the germline ends. This CDR3 contains 13 residues. CDR1 and CDR2 from the germline V gene are MDHEN and SYDVKM. The CDR3 is CASSFGTNEGYTF. CDR3 nucleotides: TGTGCCAGCAGTTTCGGGACAAATGAGGGCTACACCTTC.

In its sample, this clone was seen many times. The rearrangement uses TRBV19 and TRBJ2-1; 9 nucleotides match TRBD2. The germline CDR1 and CDR2 sequences are LNHDA and SQIVND (reference sequence). The junction had 12 bases not matched to a gene; V was cut back by 3 bases and J by 9 bases. CDR3 length equals 16 residues. The CDR3 sequence is CASSIGERGAGGEQFF. The DNA of the CDR3 is TGTGCCAGTAGTATCGGTGAGCGGGGGGCGGGTGGTGAGCAGTTCTTC. Looking up the rest from reference TRBV19 and TRBJ2-1 gives the full variable domain: DGGITQSPKYLFRKEGQNVTLSCEQNLNHDAMYWYRQDPGQGLRLIYYSQIVNDFQKGDIAEGYSVSREKKESFPLTVTSAQKNPTAFYLCASSIGERGAGGEQFFGPGTRLTVL.

This clone was counted at least ten times. The chain carries TRBV7-9 and TRBJ1-2, with a tentative D call TRBD1 (5 bases). This CDR3 is built from 16 residues. The V and J ends lost 5 bases and 8 bases respectively, with 24 bases between them. Germline V gene data show CDR1 as SEHNR and CDR2 as FQNEAQ (reference sequence). The CDR3 loop reads CASSPLLVWGGRGYTF. The CDR3 DNA is TGTGCCAGCAGCCCCCTTCTCGTGTGGGGGGGAAGAGGCTACACCTTC.

This clone was picked up many times. This rearrangement joins TRBV28 to TRBJ2-3; maybe TRBD2 (7 bases). Trimming left V 4 bases short and J 1 base short, with 12 bases between. Germline V gives CDR1 MDHEN, CDR2 SYDVKM. The CDR3 has 15 residues. For the CDR3, the DNA is TGTGCCAGCAGTTATGGAGGGGGGGGCACAGATACGCAGTATTTT. This codes for CASSYGGGGTDTQYF.

This clone was picked up many times. The CDR3 nucleotides are TGTGCCATCAGTGAAGCTGAGGACAGGGTCTACGAGCAGTACTTC. Its translation is CAISEAEDRVYEQYF. J is TRBJ2-7 and V is TRBV10-3; 8 positions match TRBD1. The V segment lost 3 bases and the J segment 3 bases; nucleotides outside the gene matches: 7. Germline CDR1 reads ENHRY; CDR2 reads SYGVKD. The CDR3 totals 15 residues.

Many counts were recorded for this clone. The gene calls are TRBV9 and TRBJ2-5; D not certain. This CDR3 region has 12 residues. The V gene lost 2 bases and the J gene lost 7 bases, with 9 bases spanning the gap. The V gene's germline CDR1 is SGDLS and CDR2 YYNGEE. The CDR3 loop is CASSVLSGTQYF. The CDR3 DNA follows: TGTGCCAGCAGCGTCCTGTCCGGGACCCAGTACTTC.

This clone was counted many times. The V and J genes are TRBV27 and TRBJ2-1; D is perhaps TRBD2 (5 bases). Looked up from germline, CDR1 is MNHEY and CDR2 is SMNVEV (reference sequence). V shed 5 bases and J shed 9 bases, with 23 bases lying between them. This CDR3 has 16 residues. CDR3 bases: TGTGCCAGCAGTCTAAAAGGGAGACCCCCCCTCCGTGAGCAGTTCTTC. This gives the protein CASSLKGRPPLREQFF.

In its sample, this clone was seen many times. The chain couples TRBV6-1 to TRBJ2-1, with a weak D call TRBD1 (6 bases). The CDR3 length is 15 residues. Germline loops: CDR1 MNHNS, CDR2 SASEGT. Trimming cost V 10 bases and J 3 bases, with 19 bases left between them. CDR3 region: CATRDNRKNYNEQFF. CDR3 nucleotide sequence: TGTGCCACCAGGGACAACCGAAAAAACTACAATGAGCAGTTCTTC.

This clone came up many times. V is TRBV5-5 and J is TRBJ1-6; D perhaps matches TRBD1 (5 bases). CDR1 and CDR2 (germline): SGHKS, YYEKEE (reference sequence). The CDR3 has 15 amino acids. V gave up 6 bases and J gave up 7 bases, with 17 bases separating them. The CDR3 region is CASNKEQVTNSPLHF. DNA for the CDR3: TGTGCCAGCAACAAAGAACAGGTTACCAATTCACCCCTCCACTTT.

At least ten counts were recorded for this clone. This chain links TRBV28 with TRBJ1-5; a weak D match, TRBD1 (5 bases). Germline lookup yields CDR1 MDHEN and CDR2 SYDVKM. This CDR3 is built from 16 residues. Trimming removed 8 bases from V and 6 bases from J, with 23 bases in between. The CDR3 protein is CASCPEWGGSRQPQHF. As DNA, the CDR3 is TGTGCCAGCTGTCCCGAGTGGGGCGGCTCCCGTCAGCCCCAGCATTTT.

This clone has ten or more counts. J is TRBJ2-7 and V is TRBV5-4, with TRBD2 matching over 9 bases. J gave up 2 bases and V 1 base, and 7 bases lay outside the gene matches. The germline gives CDR1 SGHNT, CDR2 YYREEE (reference sequence). The CDR3 is made up of 16 amino acids. The CDR3 loop reads CASSLFLAGITYEQYF. The CDR3 DNA reads TGTGCCAGCAGCTTGTTCCTAGCGGGGATTACCTACGAGCAGTACTTC.

This clone appeared many times. The chain uses TRBV5-1 and TRBJ2-7; 7 bases agree with TRBD1. The CDR3 has 14 amino acids. The germline CDR1 and CDR2 sequences are SGHRS and YFSETQ. The junction had 6 bases not matched to a gene; V was cut back by 3 bases and J by 3 bases. The CDR3 sequence is CASSSSRDSYEQYF. DNA of the CDR3: TGCGCCAGCAGCTCGTCCCGGGACAGCTACGAGCAGTACTTC.

This clone was counted at least ten times. The chain combines TRBV7-2 with TRBJ2-3, with D maybe TRBD1 (7 bases). The CDR3 runs 15 residues. Deletions cut 5 bases from V and 0 bases from J, with 12 bases between. Germline V gene lookup returns CDR1 SGHTA and CDR2 FQGNSA. In DNA, the CDR3 is TGTGCCAGCAGCCCGGAGGGGGCCAGCACAGATACGCAGTATTTT. Amino acids: CASSPEGASTDTQYF.

This clone was observed at least ten times. V usage is TRBV10-3 and J usage is TRBJ2-1; 7 bases fit TRBD2. The CDR3 consists of 15 residues. CDR1 and CDR2 from the germline V gene are ENHRY and SYGVKD. Trimming took 8 bases from V and 7 from J; bases not matched to a gene: 14. The CDR3 loop reads CAIATSAPLRNEQFF. The CDR3 DNA follows: TGTGCCATCGCCACTAGCGCCCCACTACGGAATGAGCAGTTCTTC.

This clone was found many times. The chain carries TRBV4-1 and TRBJ1-2; D gene uncertain. The CDR3 sequence is 12 residues long. In germline, CDR1 is MGHRA, CDR2 YSYEKL. Deletions cut 1 base from V and 5 bases from J, with 5 bases between. DNA for the CDR3: TGCGCCAGCAGCCAAGCTCCTTATGGCTACACCTTC. This sequence encodes CASSQAPYGYTF.

This clone was seen ten or more times. J is TRBJ2-3 and V is TRBV18; D gene uncertain. CDR1 KGHSH and CDR2 LQKENI come from the germline V gene. The germline V and J ends were trimmed by 1 base and 5 bases, with 10 bases remaining between them. The CDR3 totals 14 residues. CDR3 protein: CASSPQTRKDTQYF. The DNA for the CDR3 is TGTGCCAGCTCACCACAGACAAGGAAAGATACGCAGTATTTT.

In this sample, this clone turned up many times. The chain joins TRBV5-1 to TRBJ2-2, with TRBD1 matching 12 bases. Germline V gene data show CDR1 as SGHRS and CDR2 as YFSETQ. V lost 5 bases and J lost 6; bases outside the gene matches: 8. The CDR3 loop spans 16 amino acids. As DNA, the CDR3 is TGCGCCAGCAGAGGGCCGGGACAGGGGGCTGCCGGGGAGCTGTTTTTT. This sequence encodes CASRGPGQGAAGELFF.

This clone was found many times. This chain connects TRBV18 to TRBJ1-1; D perhaps matches TRBD1 (6 bases). Germline loops: CDR1 KGHSH, CDR2 LQKENI. This CDR3 has 13 amino acids. Trimming removed 7 bases at V and 1 base at J, with 10 bases between. In DNA form, the CDR3 reads TGTGCCAGCTATCGGGGACAGAACACTGAAGCTTTCTTT. Its protein is CASYRGQNTEAFF.

In its sample, this clone was seen many times. This chain links TRBV5-1 with TRBJ2-1; 8 bases map to TRBD1. The ends lost 0 bases at V and 0 bases at J; junction bases unmatched: 5. The germline V gene encodes CDR1 SGHRS and CDR2 YFSETQ. This CDR3 has 17 residues. In nucleotides, the CDR3 is TGCGCCAGCAGCTTGGGGGACAGGTCGAGCTCCTACAATGAGCAGTTCTTC. Amino acids: CASSLGDRSSSYNEQFF.

This clone was seen at least ten times. The chain employs TRBV30 and TRBJ2-1; TRBD2 matches at 8 bases. Germline V gene sequence: CDR1 GTSNPN, CDR2 SVGIG (reference sequence). Unmatched junction bases numbered 6, after V lost 1 base and J lost 7 bases. The CDR3 is 14 amino acids. The CDR3, as DNA: TGTGCCTGGAGTGGTGGAGCGGGGGATAATGAGCAGTTCTTC. Translated: CAWSGGAGDNEQFF.